Following are 9 T cell receptor beta chains from one sample sequenced in a study of regulatory T cells in long-lasting Graves disease. The time point was: persistent/refractory GD, antithyroid drugs over 5 years with positive TRAb. The TCR library used RNA extracted from PBMCs. Building of the TCR beta libraries involved iRepertoire HTBI primers and Arm-PCR of CDR3 regions. TCRdb ran MiXCR on the multiplex PCR reads and lists one entry per CDR3 protein. The repertoire consists of some 470,000 distinct CDR3 sequences, with under 25% occurring once and the leading ten covering more than 6%. Here the sequenced sample was peripheral blood mononuclear cells (PBMCs), taken when the disease was refractory, from a patient treated with antithyroid drugs. The receptor set was obtained from a female donor with Graves disease.

The V call is TRBV19, the J call TRBJ1-2; no clear D gene. This CDR3 spans 14 amino acids. CDR1 and CDR2 from the germline V gene are LNHDA and SQIVND (reference sequence). Between the trimmed V and J ends, which lost 3 bases and 5 bases, there was a span of 13 bases. The CDR3 protein is CASSMVSVTYGYTF. In DNA, the CDR3 is TGTGCCAGTAGTATGGTTAGCGTAACATATGGCTACACCTTC.

This clonotype was counted at least ten times. This chain joins TRBV20-1 and TRBJ2-5; D is unclear. The germline V gene encodes CDR1 DFQATT and CDR2 SNEGSKA (reference sequence). CDR3 length: 13 residues. The ends were cut back, 6 bases at V and 2 bases at J, with 13 bases in the middle. CDR3 amino acids: CSADPDLQETQYF. The CDR3 nucleotides read TGCAGTGCAGACCCCGACCTTCAAGAGACCCAGTACTTC.

Remarks on this clonotype: An end of the junction differs from the germline gene, which may be a read error. V usage is TRBV7-9 and J usage is TRBJ1-5; no firm D call. From germline, CDR1 is SEHNR and CDR2 FQNEAQ (reference sequence). CDR3 length equals 9 residues. In nucleotides, the CDR3 is TGTGCCAGCAGTCAGCCCCAGCATTTT. Its protein product is CASSQPQHF. The entire variable domain, with the rest obtained from reference TRBV7-9 and TRBJ1-5, is as follows: DTGVSQNPRHKITKRGQNVTFRCDPISEHNRLYWYRQTLGQGPEFLTYFQNEAQLEKSRLLSDRFSAERPKGSFSTLEIQRTEQGDSAMYLCASSQPQHFGDGTRLSIL.

The table lists this clonotype with many counts. This chain joins TRBV28 and TRBJ2-5, with a tentative D call TRBD2 (7 bases). Germline V gene data show CDR1 as MDHEN and CDR2 as SYDVKM. Trimming took off 5 bases at V and 2 bases at J, with 18 bases between the two ends. The CDR3 is 16 residues long. This CDR3 reads CASSPGPGGGQETQYF. The CDR3 bases are TGTGCCAGCAGTCCCGGACCGGGGGGCGGTCAAGAGACCCAGTACTTC.

This clonotype was detected a few times. The chain employs TRBV5-1 and TRBJ1-1; D is unresolved. Germline V CDR1 and CDR2: SGHRS, YFSETQ. The CDR3 spans 14 residues. The V and J ends lost 2 bases and 0 bases respectively, with 8 bases between them. CDR3 sequence reads: CASSFGSMNTEAFF. In DNA, the CDR3 is TGCGCCAGCAGCTTCGGATCTATGAACACTGAAGCTTTCTTT.

The chain has TRBV9 and TRBJ2-7; D possibly corresponds to TRBD1 (6 bases). The CDR3 extends over 16 amino acids. Trimming stripped 0 bases from V and 3 bases from J, with 16 bases between. CDR1 and CDR2 from the germline V gene are SGDLS and YYNGEE. The CDR3 region has the DNA TGTGCCAGCAGCGTAGGGTCTGGGGGCCCGCTCTACGAGCAGTACTTC. Encoded protein: CASSVGSGGPLYEQYF.

This clonotype showed up just a few times. This sequence joins TRBV7-3 and TRBJ2-2; D is ambiguous. This CDR3 comprises 18 residues. The germline V gene encodes CDR1 SGHTA and CDR2 FQGTGA. Trimming removed 5 bases from V and 3 bases from J, with 22 bases in between. CDR3 DNA sequence: TGTGCCAGCAGCCCCCTTAGAGGTGATCGCCCCGACACCGGGGAGCTGTTTTTT. It yields the protein CASSPLRGDRPDTGELFF.

The rearrangement uses TRBV25-1 and TRBJ1-1; 7 positions match TRBD1. Looked up from germline, CDR1 is MGHDK and CDR2 is SYGVNS. J lost 1 base, V lost 8 bases, and 13 bases had no gene match. This CDR3 has 16 residues. CDR3 in amino acids: CASLGQARRGNTEAFF. Here the CDR3 DNA reads TGTGCCAGCCTAGGACAGGCACGACGAGGGAACACTGAAGCTTTCTTT.

There are many counts of this clonotype. The V and J genes are TRBV20-1 and TRBJ2-5; D may be TRBD1 (5 bases). CDR3 size: 14 residues. V dropped 3 bases and J dropped 4 bases, with 15 bases sitting between them. The germline V gene encodes CDR1 DFQATT and CDR2 SNEGSKA (reference sequence). CDR3: CSARSQGNGETQYF. The CDR3 DNA is TGCAGTGCTAGGTCGCAGGGTAATGGAGAGACCCAGTACTTC.